The 2 T cell receptor beta chains listed next were all sequenced from one sample in a study of blood T cell repertoires in COVID-19. TCRdb keeps only in-frame clones here, not all; method: immunoSEQ multiplex PCR. There are about 170,000 clones in the sample; roughly 85% occur only once, and under 20% lies in the top ten. Sequencing was performed on PBMCs or T cells enriched from blood (not recorded which). These receptor sequences come from a woman between 65 and 79 years old in a cohort exposed to, infected with or recovered from COVID-19 (not recorded which).

This rearrangement joins TRBV5-1 to TRBJ2-3, with no clear D. Germline lookup yields CDR1 SGHRS and CDR2 YFSETQ. The CDR3 is 13 amino acids. Trimming removed 3 bases from V and 2 bases from J, with 7 bases in between. The CDR3 loop is CASSSLPTDTQYF. In DNA, the CDR3 is TGCGCCAGCAGCTCCCTCCCCACAGATACGCAGTATTTT.

This chain connects TRBV27 to TRBJ1-1; tentative D call: TRBD1 (5 bases). V lost 4 bases, J lost 1 base, and 13 bases lay in between. The CDR3 spans 15 residues. In germline, CDR1 is MNHEY, CDR2 SMNVEV (reference sequence). In DNA form, the CDR3 reads TGTGCCAGCAGTTCGGGGGAGGCTTGGAACACTGAAGCTTTCTTT. It translates to CASSSGEAWNTEAFF.